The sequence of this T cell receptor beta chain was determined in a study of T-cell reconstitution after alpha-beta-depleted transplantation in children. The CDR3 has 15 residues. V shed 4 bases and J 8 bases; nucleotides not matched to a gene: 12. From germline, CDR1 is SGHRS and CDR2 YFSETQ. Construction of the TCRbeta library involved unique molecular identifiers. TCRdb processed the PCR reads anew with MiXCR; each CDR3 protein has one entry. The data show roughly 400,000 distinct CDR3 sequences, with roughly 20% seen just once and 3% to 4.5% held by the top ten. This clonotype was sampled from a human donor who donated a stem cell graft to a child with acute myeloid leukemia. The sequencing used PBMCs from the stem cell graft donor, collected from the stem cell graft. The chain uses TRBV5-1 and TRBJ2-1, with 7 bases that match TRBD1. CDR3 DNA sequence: TGCGCCAGCAGCCTCTGGACAGGCGTTTGGGATGAGCAGTTCTTC. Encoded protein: CASSLWTGVWDEQFF.